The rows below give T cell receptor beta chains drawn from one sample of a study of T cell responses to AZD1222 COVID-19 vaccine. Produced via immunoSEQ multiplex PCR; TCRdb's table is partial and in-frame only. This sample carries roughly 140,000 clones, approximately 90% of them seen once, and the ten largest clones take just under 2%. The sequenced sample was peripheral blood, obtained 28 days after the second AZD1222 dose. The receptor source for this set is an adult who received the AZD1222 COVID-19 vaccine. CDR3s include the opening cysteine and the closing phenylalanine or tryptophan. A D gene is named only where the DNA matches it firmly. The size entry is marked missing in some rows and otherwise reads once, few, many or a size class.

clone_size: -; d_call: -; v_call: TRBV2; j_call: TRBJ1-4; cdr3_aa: CASSGQGFEKLFF; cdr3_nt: TGTGCCAGCAGTGGGCAGGGTTTTGAAAAACTGTTTTTT
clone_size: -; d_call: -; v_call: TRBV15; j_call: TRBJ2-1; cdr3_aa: CATSPGGGRKDEQFF; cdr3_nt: TGTGCCACCAGCCCCGGGGGCGGGAGAAAGGATGAGCAGTTCTTC
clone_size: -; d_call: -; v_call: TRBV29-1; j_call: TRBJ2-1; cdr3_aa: CSVDRQYNEQFF; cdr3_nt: TGCAGCGTTGACCGCCAGTACAATGAGCAGTTCTTC
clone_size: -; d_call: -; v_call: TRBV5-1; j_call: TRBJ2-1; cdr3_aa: CASSLIRGSGEQFF; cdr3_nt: TGCGCCAGCAGCCTCATCCGGGGAAGCGGTGAGCAGTTCTTC
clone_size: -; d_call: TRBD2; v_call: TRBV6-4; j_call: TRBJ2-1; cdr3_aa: CASSPDWGGNEQFF; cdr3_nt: TGTGCCAGCAGTCCAGACTGGGGGGGAAATGAGCAGTTCTTC
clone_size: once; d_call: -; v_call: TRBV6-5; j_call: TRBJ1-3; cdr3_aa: CASSRPEGSGNTIYF; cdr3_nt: TGTGCCAGCAGCCGTCCAGAGGGGTCCGGAAACACCATATATTTT
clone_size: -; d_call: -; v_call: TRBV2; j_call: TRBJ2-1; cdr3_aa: CASSGDYNEQFF; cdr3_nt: TGTGCCAGCAGTGGGGACTACAATGAGCAGTTCTTC
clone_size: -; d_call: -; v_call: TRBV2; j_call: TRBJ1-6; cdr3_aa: CASSELTGHISPLHF; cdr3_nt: TGTGCCAGCAGTGAATTGACCGGACATATTTCACCCCTCCACTTT
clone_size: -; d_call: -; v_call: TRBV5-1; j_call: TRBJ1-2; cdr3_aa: CASRVTASNYGYTF; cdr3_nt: TGCGCCAGCAGGGTCACAGCTTCTAACTATGGCTACACCTTC
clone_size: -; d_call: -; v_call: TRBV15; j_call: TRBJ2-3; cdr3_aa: CATSREGGTTDTQYF; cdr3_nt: TGTGCCACCAGCAGAGAAGGCGGGACCACAGATACGCAGTATTTT
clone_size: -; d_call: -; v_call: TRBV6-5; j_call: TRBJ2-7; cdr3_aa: CASSYSGKTGHEQYF; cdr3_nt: TGTGCCAGCAGTTACTCGGGGAAAACGGGCCACGAGCAGTACTTC
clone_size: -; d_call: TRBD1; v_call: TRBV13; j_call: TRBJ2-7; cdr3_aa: CASSLTDRGHRYEQYF; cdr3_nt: TGTGCCAGCAGCTTAACAGACAGGGGGCATCGCTACGAGCAGTACTTC
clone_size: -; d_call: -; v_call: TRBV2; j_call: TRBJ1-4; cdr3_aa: CASRPGAVGTNEKLFF; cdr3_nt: TGTGCCAGCAGACCGGGGGCGGTCGGGACTAATGAAAAACTGTTTTTT
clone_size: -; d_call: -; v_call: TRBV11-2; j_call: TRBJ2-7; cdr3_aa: CASSLAGSVYEQYF; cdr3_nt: TGTGCCAGCAGCTTAGCTGGGAGCGTCTACGAGCAGTACTTC
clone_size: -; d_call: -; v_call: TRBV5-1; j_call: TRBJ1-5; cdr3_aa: CASSLDGAEGQPQHF; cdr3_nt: TGCGCCAGCAGCTTGGACGGGGCTGAGGGGCAGCCCCAGCATTTT
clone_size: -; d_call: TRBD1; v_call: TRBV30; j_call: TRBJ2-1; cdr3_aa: CAWSRGTGLWNEQFF; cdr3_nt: TGTGCCTGGAGTAGGGGGACAGGTCTTTGGAATGAGCAGTTCTTC
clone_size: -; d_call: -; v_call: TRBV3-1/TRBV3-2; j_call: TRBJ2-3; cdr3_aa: CASSQDGGTAQYF; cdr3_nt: TGTGCCAGCAGCCAAGATGGGGGGACAGCGCAGTATTTT
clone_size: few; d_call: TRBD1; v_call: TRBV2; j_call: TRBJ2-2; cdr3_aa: CASHPGTAYTGELFF; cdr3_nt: TGTGCCAGCCACCCCGGGACAGCTTACACCGGGGAGCTGTTTTTT
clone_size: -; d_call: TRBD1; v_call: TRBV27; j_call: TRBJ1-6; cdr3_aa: CASRPGQVWSPLHF; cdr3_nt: TGTGCCAGCAGACCCGGACAGGTTTGGTCACCCCTCCACTTT
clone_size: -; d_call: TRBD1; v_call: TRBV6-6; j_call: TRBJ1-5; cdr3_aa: CASSPSGGGVRNQPQHF; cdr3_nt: TGTGCCAGCAGTCCCTCGGGAGGGGGCGTCCGGAATCAGCCCCAGCATTTT
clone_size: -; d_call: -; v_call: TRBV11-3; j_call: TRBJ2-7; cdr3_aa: CASSGSSYEQYF; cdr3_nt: TGTGCCAGCAGCGGGAGCTCCTACGAGCAGTACTTC
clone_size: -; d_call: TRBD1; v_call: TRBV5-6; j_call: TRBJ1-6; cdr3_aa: CASSVLGGGNSYNSPLHF; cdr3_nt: TGTGCCAGCAGCGTACTCGGAGGGGGCAATTCCTATAATTCACCCCTCCACTTT
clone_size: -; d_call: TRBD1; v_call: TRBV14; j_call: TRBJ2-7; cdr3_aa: CASSQESRTGAYEQYF; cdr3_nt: TGTGCCAGCAGCCAAGAATCACGGACAGGGGCCTACGAGCAGTACTTC
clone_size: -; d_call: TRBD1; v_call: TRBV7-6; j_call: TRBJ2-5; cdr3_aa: CASSSSDRGGTQYF; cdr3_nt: TGTGCCAGCAGCTCCTCGGACAGGGGCGGGACCCAGTACTTC
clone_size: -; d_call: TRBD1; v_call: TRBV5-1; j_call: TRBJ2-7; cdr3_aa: CASSPWGIQGAHEQYF; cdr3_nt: TGCGCCAGCAGCCCGTGGGGAATTCAGGGGGCCCACGAGCAGTACTTC
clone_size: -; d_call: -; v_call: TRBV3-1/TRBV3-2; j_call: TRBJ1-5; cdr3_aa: CASSQAWQGGNQPQHF; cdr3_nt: TGTGCCAGCAGCCAAGCGTGGCAGGGTGGCAATCAGCCCCAGCATTTT
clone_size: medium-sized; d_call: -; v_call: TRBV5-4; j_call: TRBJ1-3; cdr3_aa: CASSLSGTGNTIYF; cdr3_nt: TGTGCCAGCAGCTTGTCCGGCACAGGAAACACCATATATTTT
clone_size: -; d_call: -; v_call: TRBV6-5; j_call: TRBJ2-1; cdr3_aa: CASSSPAEGGYNEQFF; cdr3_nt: TGTGCCAGCAGTTCCCCCGCCGAGGGGGGCTACAATGAGCAGTTCTTC
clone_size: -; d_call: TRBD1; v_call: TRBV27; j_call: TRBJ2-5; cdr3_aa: CASSIQGDGETQYF; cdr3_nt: TGTGCCAGCAGTATACAGGGGGATGGAGAGACCCAGTACTTC
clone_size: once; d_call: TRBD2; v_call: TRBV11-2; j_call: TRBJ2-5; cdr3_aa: CASSQKGAGDF; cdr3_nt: TGTGCCAGCAGCCAAAAGGGAGCGGGGGACTTC
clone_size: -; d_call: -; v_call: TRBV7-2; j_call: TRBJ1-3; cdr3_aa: CASSEGPGNTIYF; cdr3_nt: TGTGCCAGCAGCGAGGGCCCTGGAAACACCATATATTTT
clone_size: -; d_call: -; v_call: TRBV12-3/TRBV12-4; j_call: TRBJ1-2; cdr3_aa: CASSSYPYYGYTF; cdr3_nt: TGTGCCAGCAGTTCTTACCCATACTATGGCTACACCTTC
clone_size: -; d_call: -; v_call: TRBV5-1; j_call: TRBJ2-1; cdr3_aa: CASSPQGPHLGDEQFF; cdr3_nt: TGCGCCAGCAGCCCCCAGGGTCCGCACCTGGGGGATGAGCAGTTCTTC
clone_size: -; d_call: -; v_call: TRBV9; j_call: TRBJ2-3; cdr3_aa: CASSVVSLSTDTQYF; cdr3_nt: TGTGCCAGCAGCGTAGTTTCCCTAAGCACAGATACGCAGTATTTT
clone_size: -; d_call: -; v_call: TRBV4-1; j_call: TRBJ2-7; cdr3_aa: CASSQEVVTYEQYF; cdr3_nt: TGCGCCAGCAGCCAGGAGGTCGTAACCTACGAGCAGTACTTC
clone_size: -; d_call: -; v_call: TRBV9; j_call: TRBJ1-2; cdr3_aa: CASSPRGRRDGYTF; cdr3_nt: TGTGCCAGCAGCCCCAGAGGTAGAAGGGATGGCTACACCTTC
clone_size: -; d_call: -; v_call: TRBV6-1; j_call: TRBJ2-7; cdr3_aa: CASSEGVGRSYEQYF; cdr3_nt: TGTGCCAGCAGTGAAGGAGTGGGCAGATCCTACGAGCAGTACTTC
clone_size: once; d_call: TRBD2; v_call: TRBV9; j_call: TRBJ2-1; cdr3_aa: CASSGGSVTSGVNEQFF; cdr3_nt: TGTGCCAGCAGCGGGGGGTCGGTGACTAGCGGGGTCAATGAGCAGTTCTTC
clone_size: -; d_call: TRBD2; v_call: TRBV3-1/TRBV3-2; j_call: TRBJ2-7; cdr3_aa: CASSQRLAGAHRLFF; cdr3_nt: TGTGCCAGCAGCCAAAGACTAGCGGGAGCCCACCGCCTGTTCTTC
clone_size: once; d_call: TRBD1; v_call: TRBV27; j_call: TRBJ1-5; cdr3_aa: CASSFRQGAEQPQHF; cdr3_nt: TGTGCCAGCAGTTTCCGACAGGGTGCAGAACAGCCCCAGCATTTT
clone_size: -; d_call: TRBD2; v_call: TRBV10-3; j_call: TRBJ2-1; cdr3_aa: CATLWSSGRPTSYNEQFF; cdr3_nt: TGTGCCACCCTTTGGAGTAGCGGGAGGCCTACTTCCTACAATGAGCAGTTCTTC
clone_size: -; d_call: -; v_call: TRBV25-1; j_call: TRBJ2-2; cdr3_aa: CASSRAGSSGELFF; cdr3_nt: TGTGCCAGCAGTCGAGCCGGCTCCAGCGGGGAGCTGTTTTTT
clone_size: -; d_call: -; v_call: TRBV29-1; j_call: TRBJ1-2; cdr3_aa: CSILGYTF; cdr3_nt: TGCAGCATCCTTGGCTACACCTTC
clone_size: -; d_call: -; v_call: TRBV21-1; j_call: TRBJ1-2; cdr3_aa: CASSKAMATGVDYGYTF; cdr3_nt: TGTGCCAGCAGCAAAGCAATGGCAACAGGGGTAGACTATGGCTACACCTTC
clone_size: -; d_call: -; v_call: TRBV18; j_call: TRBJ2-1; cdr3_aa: CASSPAASYNEQFF; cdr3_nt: TGTGCCAGCTCACCGGCTGCTTCCTACAATGAGCAGTTCTTC
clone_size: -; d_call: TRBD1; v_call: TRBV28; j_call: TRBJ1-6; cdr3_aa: CASRIRQGSSYNSPLHF; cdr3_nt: TGTGCCAGCAGGATCAGACAGGGTAGCTCCTATAATTCACCCCTCCACTTT
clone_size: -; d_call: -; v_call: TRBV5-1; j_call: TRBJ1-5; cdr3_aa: CASSLEPGSLGPQHF; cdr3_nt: TGCGCCAGCAGCTTGGAGCCGGGGAGTCTGGGACCCCAGCATTTT